This T cell receptor (beta chain) was captured in a study of blood T cells in healthy people across ages. A second about 7 to 12 cycle PCR used barcoded and J-beta primers. One entry per CDR3 protein results from TCRdb running MiXCR on the 5' RACE reads. Of roughly 2 million distinct CDR3 sequences in the sample, around 50% were seen once. This clonotype occurred many times. The J segment lost 4 bases and the V segment lost 4 bases, leaving 3 bases of the junction unmatched. Germline-derived CDR1 and CDR2 are SQVTM and ANQGSEA. CDR3 length equals 14 residues. The genes are TRBV29-1 and TRBJ2-1; 11 bases are shared with TRBD1. The clonotype originates from a woman between 40 and 50 years old in good health. Sequencing input: blood. The CDR3 region is CSVAGQGAYNEQFF. The CDR3, as DNA: TGCAGCGTTGCCGGACAGGGGGCATACAATGAGCAGTTCTTC.